These T cell receptor beta chains were read from a single sample in a study of T cell repertoires in ileal Crohn's disease. Clones were read by immunoSEQ multiplex PCR, and TCRdb kept only the in-frame ones, dropping some. The profile shows about 62,000 clones, approximately 91% of them singletons. The sequenced sample consisted of ileal tissue. Every receptor here comes from an adult with Crohn's disease. Both conserved end residues are part of each CDR3. Fields, in order: V gene, D gene, clone size, J gene, CDR3 protein, CDR3 DNA. A D gene is named only where the DNA matches it firmly. Some rows mark clone size as missing; the rest say once, few, many or name a class of expanded clone.

V: TRBV5-6
D: TRBD1
size: -
J: TRBJ1-1
CDR3: CASSLDRVNTEAFF
DNA: TGTGCCAGCAGCTTAGACAGGGTGAACACTGAAGCTTTCTTT

V: TRBV30
D: TRBD1
size: -
J: TRBJ1-1
CDR3: CAWSVATGGAYTEAFF
DNA: TGTGCCTGGAGTGTTGCTACAGGGGGTGCTTACACTGAAGCTTTCTTT

V: TRBV29-1
D: TRBD1
size: once
J: TRBJ2-7
CDR3: CSVGATGGPYEQYF
DNA: TGCAGCGTCGGGGCGACAGGGGGCCCCTACGAGCAGTACTTC

V: TRBV5-6
D: -
size: -
J: TRBJ1-5
CDR3: CASSLSGSNQPQHF
DNA: TGTGCCAGCAGCTTGTCCGGGAGCAATCAGCCCCAGCATTTT

V: TRBV6-1
D: TRBD1
size: -
J: TRBJ1-3
CDR3: CASRDRGYGNTIYF
DNA: TGTGCCAGCCGAGACAGGGGCTATGGAAACACCATATATTTT

V: TRBV10-3
D: -
size: -
J: TRBJ2-7
CDR3: CATPDEQYF
DNA: TGTGCCACCCCTGACGAGCAGTACTTC

V: TRBV19
D: -
size: -
J: TRBJ1-3
CDR3: CASSIARGNTIYF
DNA: TGTGCCAGTAGTATAGCCAGAGGAAACACCATATATTTT

V: TRBV28
D: -
size: -
J: TRBJ1-1
CDR3: CASSSRFIRGNTEAFF
DNA: TGTGCCAGCAGTTCCCGGTTCATTCGGGGGAACACTGAAGCTTTCTTT

V: TRBV4-2
D: TRBD1
size: -
J: TRBJ1-2
CDR3: CASSQDTTGVPGYTF
DNA: TGTGCCAGCAGCCAAGATACGACAGGGGTTCCTGGCTACACCTTC

V: TRBV29-1
D: -
size: -
J: TRBJ1-1
CDR3: CSVQGGMNTEAFF
DNA: TGCAGCGTACAGGGCGGAATGAACACTGAAGCTTTCTTT

V: TRBV5-4
D: TRBD1
size: once
J: TRBJ1-2
CDR3: CASSTDRGLGRGYTF
DNA: TGTGCCAGCAGCACCGACAGGGGGCTTGGTCGTGGCTACACCTTC

V: TRBV27
D: -
size: -
J: TRBJ1-5
CDR3: CASSPTGYNQPQHF
DNA: TGTGCCAGCAGTCCAACAGGGTACAATCAGCCCCAGCATTTT

V: TRBV29-1
D: -
size: -
J: TRBJ1-1
CDR3: CSVSTGWGGGTEAFF
DNA: TGCAGCGTATCGACAGGATGGGGTGGAGGCACTGAAGCTTTCTTT

V: TRBV28
D: TRBD1
size: -
J: TRBJ1-2
CDR3: CASRTGQAYGYTF
DNA: TGTGCCAGCAGGACGGGACAGGCCTATGGCTACACCTTC

V: TRBV30
D: -
size: once
J: TRBJ1-1
CDR3: CAWTRYPGMNTEAFF
DNA: TGTGCCTGGACTCGGTATCCAGGCATGAACACTGAAGCTTTCTTT

V: TRBV7-9
D: TRBD1
size: once
J: TRBJ2-5
CDR3: CASSTQGAGETQYF
DNA: TGTGCCAGCAGCACTCAGGGGGCCGGAGAGACCCAGTACTTC

V: TRBV4-3
D: -
size: -
J: TRBJ2-2
CDR3: CASSHGSFNTGELFF
DNA: TGCGCCAGCAGCCACGGGTCCTTTAACACCGGGGAGCTGTTTTTT

V: TRBV27
D: -
size: -
J: TRBJ1-5
CDR3: CASSLGGQPNQPQHF
DNA: TGTGCCAGCAGTTTAGGCGGACAGCCCAATCAGCCCCAGCATTTT

V: TRBV2
D: TRBD1
size: -
J: TRBJ1-4
CDR3: CASRVRQGDEKLFF
DNA: TGTGCCAGCCGCGTTCGACAGGGCGATGAAAAACTGTTTTTT

V: TRBV19
D: TRBD2
size: few
J: TRBJ2-4
CDR3: CASRRTWEGIQYF
DNA: TGTGCCAGCAGACGTACGTGGGAGGGCATTCAGTACTTC

V: TRBV7-8
D: TRBD1
size: -
J: TRBJ1-5
CDR3: CASSSRQGIFGQPQHF
DNA: TGTGCCAGCAGCTCGCGACAGGGTATCTTCGGTCAGCCCCAGCATTTT

V: TRBV11-2
D: -
size: -
J: TRBJ2-1
CDR3: CASSFLEYNEQFF
DNA: TGTGCCAGCAGCTTTTTAGAATACAATGAGCAGTTCTTC

V: TRBV18
D: TRBD1
size: -
J: TRBJ1-4
CDR3: CASSPRPKGTGVVGTNEKLFF
DNA: TGTGCCAGCTCACCTCGACCGAAGGGGACAGGGGTAGTGGGAACAAATGAAAAACTGTTTTTT

V: TRBV18
D: TRBD1
size: -
J: TRBJ1-5
CDR3: CASSWTGESQPQHF
DNA: TGTGCCAGCTCATGGACAGGGGAAAGTCAGCCCCAGCATTTT

V: TRBV6-5
D: TRBD2
size: -
J: TRBJ2-3
CDR3: CASRRSGAGTDTQYF
DNA: TGTGCCAGCAGAAGAAGCGGGGCAGGCACAGATACGCAGTATTTT

V: TRBV6-6
D: -
size: -
J: TRBJ1-2
CDR3: CASSYLTVPYGYTF
DNA: TGTGCCAGCAGTTACCTGACAGTACCCTATGGCTACACCTTC

V: TRBV6-1
D: -
size: -
J: TRBJ2-3
CDR3: CASTPPPTSDTQYF
DNA: TGTGCCAGCACCCCGCCGCCAACTAGCGATACGCAGTATTTT

V: TRBV9
D: TRBD1
size: -
J: TRBJ1-2
CDR3: CASSVGDRNYGYTF
DNA: TGTGCCAGCAGCGTAGGGGACAGAAACTATGGCTACACCTTC

V: TRBV11-3
D: -
size: -
J: TRBJ2-1
CDR3: CASSLSGVNEQFF
DNA: TGTGCCAGCAGCTTGTCAGGGGTCAATGAGCAGTTCTTC